The 24 T cell receptor beta chains reported below all come from one sample, sequenced in a study of cytomegalovirus exposure and HLA in healthy donors. Researchers ran the PCR with 60 Vbeta and 13 Jbeta primers. The protocol was immunoSEQ multiplex PCR, while the TCRdb copy is restricted to in-frame clones and leaves out a portion. The top ten hold about 4.9% of the sample, which has more than 95,000 clones, roughly 66% seen once. The sample taken for sequencing was PBMCs. These receptors all stem from a man between 60 and 75 years old in good health and CMV-seropositive.

This clone has just a few counts. A much larger clone differs from this one at a single base, so this may be a read error. The gene calls are TRBV2 and TRBJ2-7; a possible D gene is TRBD1 (6 bases). V was pared by 6 bases and J by 3 bases, with 12 bases between. The CDR3 consists of 13 residues. CDR1 and CDR2 (germline): SNHLY, FYNNEI. CDR3 sequence (DNA): TGTGCCAGCAGCTCCGGGACAAACTACGAGCAGTACTTC. Residues: CASSSGTNYEQYF.

The rearrangement joins TRBV30 to TRBJ1-5, with D unresolved. Per germline, CDR1 GTSNPN and CDR2 SVGIG (reference sequence). The CDR3 sequence is 14 residues long. Trimming cost V 1 base and J 2 bases, with 9 bases left between them. CDR3 sequence: CAWSAIVGNQPQHF. CDR3 bases: TGTGCCTGGAGTGCGATAGTGGGCAATCAGCCCCAGCATTTT.

The DNA for the CDR3 is TGTGCCAGCAGGCAACAGGGAAGGGCAACTAATGAAAAACTGTTTTTT. This gives the protein CASRQQGRATNEKLFF. The V call is TRBV28, the J call TRBJ1-4, with TRBD1 as a possible D gene (6 bases). V lost 6 bases, J lost 0 bases, and 14 bases lay in between. The CDR3 loop spans 16 amino acids. CDR1 and CDR2 (germline): MDHEN, SYDVKM.

This chain joins TRBV2 and TRBJ2-3; TRBD2 matches at 12 bases. The V gene's germline CDR1 is SNHLY and CDR2 FYNNEI. J gave up 4 bases and V 2 bases, and 1 base lay outside the gene matches. This CDR3 is 15 amino acids long. CDR3 sequence (DNA): TGTGCCAGCAGTGAACTAGCGGGGGGGGCAGATACGCAGTATTTT. This gives the protein CASSELAGGADTQYF.

The chain carries TRBV15 and TRBJ1-5; D is perhaps TRBD1 (5 bases). CDR1 is LNHNV, CDR2 YYDKDF, per germline (reference sequence). The V and J ends lost 3 bases and 4 bases respectively, with 7 bases between them. The length of the CDR3 is 13 residues. CDR3 DNA sequence: TGTGCCACCAGCAGGTACAGGAATCAGCCCCAGCATTTT. As protein: CATSRYRNQPQHF. Together with reference TRBV15 and TRBJ1-5, the CDR3 gives the full variable domain: DAMVIQNPRYQVTQFGKPVTLSCSQTLNHNVMYWYQQKSSQAPKLLFHYYDKDFNNEADTPDNFQSRRPNTSFCFLDIRSPGLGDTAMYLCATSRYRNQPQHFGDGTRLSIL.

V gene TRBV9 combines with J gene TRBJ1-3; D unresolved. The CDR3 runs to 17 residues. The germline V and J ends were trimmed by 4 bases and 0 bases, with 17 bases remaining between them. Germline CDR1 SGDLS, CDR2 YYNGEE. CDR3 loop: CASSSNARVDSGNTIYF. CDR3 nucleotide sequence: TGTGCCAGCAGCTCAAACGCTCGGGTCGACTCTGGAAACACCATATATTTT.

This chain links TRBV28 with TRBJ2-2; D is unresolved. Per the germline V gene, CDR1 is MDHEN and CDR2 is SYDVKM. The germline V and J ends were trimmed by 4 bases and 4 bases, with 7 bases remaining between them. This CDR3 has 13 residues. The CDR3 nucleotides are TGTGCCAGCAGTTCTTTTTCCACCGGGGAGCTGTTTTTT. Translating gives CASSSFSTGELFF.

DNA of the CDR3: TGTGCCAGCAGTGCGTGGACAGGGGGCAATTCACCCCTCCACTTT. It codes for CASSAWTGGNSPLHF. The chain is built from TRBV6-1 and TRBJ1-6; 11 bases match TRBD1. CDR3 length: 15 amino acids. After removal of 4 bases from V and 7 bases from J, the junction contained 3 bases not matched to a gene. The germline gives CDR1 MNHNS, CDR2 SASEGT.

CDR3 residues: CAWSANRGEAQHF. The CDR3 bases are TGTGCCTGGAGTGCCAACAGGGGAGAAGCCCAGCATTTT. The V gene is TRBV30, the J gene TRBJ1-5; 7 bases align to TRBD1. The trim removed 1 base at V and 11 bases at J, leaving 8 bases unmatched. This CDR3 has 13 residues. Germline V lookup: CDR1 GTSNPN, CDR2 SVGIG (reference sequence).

The chain couples TRBV5-6 to TRBJ1-1; no firm D call. Trimming took 0 bases from V and 1 from J, leaving 7 bases between them. The CDR3 is made up of 14 amino acids. Germline CDR1 SGHDT, CDR2 YYEEEE. For the CDR3, the DNA is TGTGCCAGCAGCTTGGCACAGTGGAACACTGAAGCTTTCTTT. Translated: CASSLAQWNTEAFF.

The rearrangement joins TRBV25-1 to TRBJ2-7, with 9 bases fitting TRBD1. Germline V gene data show CDR1 as MGHDK and CDR2 as SYGVNS. Losses at the gene ends were 6 bases for V and 6 bases for J; bases not matched to a gene: 12. The CDR3 is 15 amino acids. For the CDR3, the DNA is TGTGCCAGCAGGATGTCCGGGACAGGGAATTCCGAGCAGTACTTC. Residues: CASRMSGTGNSEQYF.

The J gene is TRBJ2-2, the V gene TRBV5-1; 13 bases agree with TRBD2. CDR3 length: 18 amino acids. CDR1 and CDR2 from the germline V gene are SGHRS and YFSETQ. Losses at the gene ends were 6 bases for V and 0 bases for J; bases not matched to a gene: 8. CDR3 sequence reads: CASKRTSGGPSNTGELFF. The CDR3 DNA reads TGCGCCAGCAAGAGGACTAGCGGGGGCCCATCGAACACCGGGGAGCTGTTTTTT. Full variable domain (remainder filled in from reference TRBV5-1 and TRBJ2-2): KAGVTQTPRYLIKTRGQQVTLSCSPISGHRSVSWYQQTPGQGLQFLFEYFSETQRNKGNFPGRFSGRQFSNSRSEMNVSTLELGDSALYLCASKRTSGGPSNTGELFFGEGSRLTVL.

The gene calls are TRBV28 and TRBJ2-5; D remains unclear. V lost 5 bases and J lost 5, with 3 bases in between. CDR3 size: 10 residues. Germline V lookup: CDR1 MDHEN, CDR2 SYDVKM. CDR3 region: CASSRETQYF. As DNA, the CDR3 is TGTGCCAGCAGTCGGGAGACCCAGTACTTC.

The V and J genes are TRBV15 and TRBJ1-2, with TRBD1 matching 7 bases. The J segment lost 7 bases and the V segment lost 1 base, leaving 0 bases of the junction unmatched. There are 12 residues in the CDR3. Germline CDR1 LNHNV, CDR2 YYDKDF (reference sequence). The DNA for the CDR3 is TGTGCCACCAGCAGAGCAGGGGGTGGCTACACCTTC. It is translated as CATSRAGGGYTF.

This chain joins TRBV18 and TRBJ1-1; the D gene is possibly TRBD1 (5 bases). Germline V lookup: CDR1 KGHSH, CDR2 LQKENI. The V and J ends lost 3 bases and 5 bases respectively, with 16 bases between them. The CDR3 has 15 residues. The CDR3 DNA follows: TGTGCCAGCTCACCTACCGGGGGGAGGAGGACTGAAGCTTTCTTT. Encoded protein: CASSPTGGRRTEAFF.

The chain couples TRBV10-3 to TRBJ2-7; 11 bases are a match to TRBD1. With 2 bases clipped from V and 2 bases from J, the junction kept 2 bases outside the gene matches. Germline lookup yields CDR1 ENHRY and CDR2 SYGVKD. The CDR3 length is 15 residues. The CDR3 DNA sequence: TGTGCCATCAGTGAGGGACAGGGGGCACCCTACGAGCAGTACTTC. Translated, it gives CAISEGQGAPYEQYF.

This chain links TRBV5-4 with TRBJ2-3; perhaps TRBD2 as D (6 bases). CDR1 and CDR2 from the germline V gene are SGHNT and YYREEE (reference sequence). This CDR3 contains 15 residues. The ends were cut back, 3 bases at V and 2 bases at J, with 13 bases in the middle. CDR3 residues: CASSWLGGATDTQYF. The CDR3 DNA sequence: TGTGCCAGCAGCTGGCTTGGCGGGGCCACAGATACGCAGTATTTT.

The genes are TRBV28 and TRBJ1-5, with D perhaps TRBD1 (6 bases). Trimming shortened V by 8 bases and J by 13 bases, and 12 bases separated the two germline ends. CDR3 length: 10 amino acids. Looked up from germline, CDR1 is MDHEN and CDR2 is SYDVKM. CDR3 coding DNA: TGTGCCAGCGGCCAGGGGCTGCAGCATTTT. This encodes CASGQGLQHF. Variable domain in full (rest from reference TRBV28 and TRBJ1-5): DVKVTQSSRYLVKRTGEKVFLECVQDMDHENMFWYRQDPGLGLRLIYFSYDVKMKEKGDIPEGYSVSREKKERFSLILESASTNQTSMYLCASGQGLQHFGDGTRLSIL.

This sequence joins TRBV6-4 and TRBJ2-3; a possible D gene is TRBD2 (6 bases). Trimming cost V 0 bases and J 11 bases, with 12 bases left between them. CDR3 size: 13 residues. The germline gives CDR1 MRHNA, CDR2 SNTAGT. The CDR3 bases are TGTGCCAGCAGTGACTCGTGGGCGCGGGGGCAGTATTTT. Residues: CASSDSWARGQYF.

DNA of the CDR3: TGTGCCTGGAGCAGGGGCCGGGGCAATGAGCAGTTCTTC. Translation: CAWSRGRGNEQFF. The genes are TRBV30 and TRBJ2-1; possibly TRBD1 for D (6 bases). This CDR3 spans 13 amino acids. V was cut by 3 bases and J by 6 bases, with 12 bases left in between. Germline assignment: CDR1 GTSNPN and CDR2 SVGIG (reference sequence). The variable domain in full, completed from reference TRBV30 and TRBJ2-1, reads SQTIHQWPATLVQPVGSPLSLECTVEGTSNPNLYWYRQAAGRGLQLLFYSVGIGQISSEVPQNLSASRPQDRQFILSSKKLLLSDSGFYLCAWSRGRGNEQFFGPGTRLTVL.

As to this clone: A junction boundary mismatches the germline segment, possibly from a read error. The V gene is TRBV7-7, the J gene TRBJ2-3; 8 bases fit TRBD2. CDR1 and CDR2 (germline): SSHAT, FNYEAQ (reference sequence). The CDR3 spans 15 residues. CDR3 amino acids: CASSPWTSSTDTQYF. CDR3 DNA sequence: TGTGCTAGCAGCCCATGGACTAGCTCCACAGATACGCAGTATTTT.

This clone was detected only a few times. CDR3 bases: TGTGCCAGCAAACAGGGTTACGGTTCACCCCTCCACTTT. It yields the protein CASKQGYGSPLHF. The chain couples TRBV2 to TRBJ1-6; tentatively, D is TRBD1 (6 bases). This CDR3 spans 13 amino acids. V lost 7 bases, J lost 9 bases, and 13 bases lay in between. CDR1 is SNHLY, CDR2 FYNNEI, per germline.

This clone was observed a handful of times. This chain connects TRBV6-1 to TRBJ1-2, with a possible D match to TRBD1 (6 bases). Germline CDR1 and CDR2: MNHNS and SASEGT. With 8 bases removed from V and 7 bases from J, the gap between germline ends came to 11 bases. CDR3 length equals 11 residues. The CDR3, as DNA: TGTGCCAGCCACGAAGGGGGTGGCTACACCTTC. Encoded protein: CASHEGGGYTF.

The rearrangement joins TRBV30 to TRBJ2-5; D is possibly TRBD2 (5 bases). Trimming removed 3 bases at V and 5 bases at J, with 16 bases between. There are 14 residues in the CDR3. Per the germline V gene, CDR1 is GTSNPN and CDR2 is SVGIG (reference sequence). The CDR3 here is CAWSDWSGVETQYF. Written as DNA, the CDR3 is TGTGCCTGGAGCGACTGGTCCGGGGTGGAGACCCAGTACTTC.